This T cell receptor (beta chain) appears in the sequencing data of a study of response to subunit inactivated influenza vaccine. Study-level results: The authors offered the suggestion that each seasonal influenza vaccination recruits few new T cells.

Only a few counts were recorded for this clonotype. Its target is unknown. V was trimmed by 4 bases and J by 0 bases, leaving 15 bases between them. The V gene's germline CDR1 is MDHEN and CDR2 SYDVKM. The CDR3 is made up of 16 amino acids. TCRdb re-called the RT-PCR reads through MiXCR, storing one row per CDR3 protein. This repertoire shows about 700,000 distinct CDR3 sequences, 14% found once; its top ten account for 7.5% to 9%. This rearrangement joins TRBV28 to TRBJ1-1; D remains ambiguous. This clonotype originated in a man in his forties or fifties who received an inactivated influenza vaccine. The sequences come from PBMCs from blood, collected around 15 days before vaccination. CDR3 region: CASSYAMGRLNTEAFF. The CDR3 region has the DNA TGTGCCAGCAGTTATGCGATGGGCAGGTTGAACACTGAAGCTTTCTTT.